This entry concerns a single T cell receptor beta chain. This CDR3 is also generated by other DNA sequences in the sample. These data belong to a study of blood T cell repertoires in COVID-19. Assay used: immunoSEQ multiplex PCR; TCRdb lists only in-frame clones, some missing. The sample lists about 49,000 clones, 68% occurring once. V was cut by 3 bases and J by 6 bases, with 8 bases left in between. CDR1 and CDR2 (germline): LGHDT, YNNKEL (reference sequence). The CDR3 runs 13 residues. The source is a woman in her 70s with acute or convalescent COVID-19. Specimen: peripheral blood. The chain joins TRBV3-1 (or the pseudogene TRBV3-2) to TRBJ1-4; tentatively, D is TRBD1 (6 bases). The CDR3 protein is CASSQRTDEKLFF. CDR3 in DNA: TGTGCCAGCAGCCAGCGGACAGATGAAAAACTGTTTTTT.